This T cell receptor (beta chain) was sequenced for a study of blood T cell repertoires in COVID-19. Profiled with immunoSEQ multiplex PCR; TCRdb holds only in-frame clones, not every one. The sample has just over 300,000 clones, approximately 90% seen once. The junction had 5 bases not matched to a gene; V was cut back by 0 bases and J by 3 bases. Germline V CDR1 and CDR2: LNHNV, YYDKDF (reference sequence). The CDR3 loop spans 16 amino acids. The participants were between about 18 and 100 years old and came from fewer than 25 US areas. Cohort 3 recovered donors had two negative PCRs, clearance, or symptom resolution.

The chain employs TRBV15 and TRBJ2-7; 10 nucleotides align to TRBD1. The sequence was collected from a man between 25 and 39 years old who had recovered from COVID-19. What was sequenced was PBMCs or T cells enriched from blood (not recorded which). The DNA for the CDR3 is TGTGCCACCAGCAGAGATCGGGGGACAGGGGTCTACGAGCAGTACTTC. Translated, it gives CATSRDRGTGVYEQYF.